One sample yielded the 19 T cell receptor beta chains listed below, sequenced in a study of blood T cell repertoires in COVID-19. Clones were read by immunoSEQ multiplex PCR, and TCRdb kept only the in-frame ones, dropping some. The sample records about 120,000 clones, around 89% being singletons. The sequenced sample was peripheral blood. Every receptor here comes from a human donor with acute or convalescent COVID-19. The donor label of this sample is uncertain.

The rearrangement joins TRBV7-2 to TRBJ2-5; 9 bases are a match to TRBD1. CDR3 length: 15 amino acids. The germline gives CDR1 SGHTA, CDR2 FQGNSA. J was trimmed by 4 bases and V by 6 bases; bases with no gene match: 9. CDR3 in DNA: TGTGCCAGCAGGGGAAGGACAGGGGAGTCAGAGACCCAGTACTTC. It encodes CASRGRTGESETQYF.

This clone was seen a single time. The rearrangement links TRBV7-2 to TRBJ1-1, with D tentatively TRBD1 (6 bases). This CDR3 region has 16 residues. CDR1 is SGHTA and CDR2 is FQGNSA in the germline V gene. Trimming removed 0 bases at V and 1 base at J, with 12 bases between. The CDR3 nucleotides are TGTGCCAGCAGCTTAGCGTCTCGGGGACAGAACACTGAAGCTTTCTTT. This gives the protein CASSLASRGQNTEAFF.

On this clone itself: At one end, the junction sequence differs from germline, possibly due to a read error. The CDR3 loop is CASNLPDSGDQPQHF. In DNA, the CDR3 is TGTGCCAGCAATTTACCAGACAGCGGGGATCAGCCCCAGCATTTT. The chain carries TRBV28 and TRBJ1-5, with a possible D match to TRBD1 (5 bases). Germline lookup yields CDR1 MDHEN and CDR2 SYDVKM. The CDR3 is 15 residues long.

This clone was observed a single time. The rearrangement joins TRBV12-3 or TRBV12-4 to TRBJ2-7, with D maybe TRBD1 (5 bases). Trimming cost V 5 bases and J 6 bases, with 11 bases left between them. The CDR3 loop spans 12 amino acids. CDR3 region: CASSSQGLEQYF. CDR3 DNA: TGTGCCAGCAGTAGCCAGGGTCTCGAGCAGTACTTC.

The chain employs TRBV19 and TRBJ2-1; 9 bases match TRBD2. Germline V gene lookup returns CDR1 LNHDA and CDR2 SQIVND (reference sequence). This CDR3 has 15 amino acids. The trim removed 3 bases at V and 6 bases at J, leaving 6 bases unmatched. The CDR3, as DNA: TGTGCCAGTAGTATTGGCGGGAGGGTTGGCAATGAGCAGTTCTTC. This gives the protein CASSIGGRVGNEQFF.

The chain employs TRBV6-5 and TRBJ2-7, with 10 bases identical to TRBD2. Germline V gene data show CDR1 as MNHEY and CDR2 as SVGAGI. This CDR3 contains 15 residues. The V segment lost 7 bases and the J segment 2 bases; nucleotides outside the gene matches: 8. CDR3 nucleotide sequence: TGTGCCAGCAAACCTAGCGGGAGCATAACCTACGAGCAGTACTTC. Amino acids: CASKPSGSITYEQYF.

The chain uses TRBV19 and TRBJ1-5; 10 positions agree with TRBD1. The CDR3 runs to 12 residues. J was trimmed by 7 bases and V by 8 bases; bases with no gene match: 2. Germline V gene data show CDR1 as LNHDA and CDR2 as SQIVND (reference sequence). The CDR3 reads CASGDRGQPQHF. CDR3 nucleotides: TGTGCCAGTGGGGACAGGGGCCAGCCCCAGCATTTT.

The chain recombines TRBV5-4 with TRBJ2-1, with D maybe TRBD1 (6 bases). This CDR3 spans 13 amino acids. Germline values: CDR1 SGHNT, CDR2 YYREEE (reference sequence). Trimming took off 7 bases at V and 9 bases at J, with 17 bases between the two ends. The CDR3 bases are TGTGCCAGCTGCCGGGACAAAGGGGGTGAGCAGTTCTTC. Translation gives CASCRDKGGEQFF.

The chain is built from TRBV5-5 and TRBJ2-3; a weak D match, TRBD2 (7 bases). Trimming cost V 2 bases and J 2 bases, with 12 bases left between them. The length of the CDR3 is 15 residues. CDR1 is SGHKS, CDR2 YYEKEE, per germline (reference sequence). CDR3 loop: CASSLGGLSTDTQYF. The CDR3 DNA sequence: TGTGCCAGCAGCTTAGGGGGACTATCCACAGATACGCAGTATTTT.

The V call is TRBV4-2, the J call TRBJ2-1, with 11 bases matching TRBD2. Germline values: CDR1 LGHNA, CDR2 YNFKEQ. The CDR3 runs 18 residues. The J segment lost 7 bases and the V segment lost 1 base, leaving 12 bases of the junction unmatched. CDR3 protein: CASSQASWASGRSNEQFF. In nucleotides, the CDR3 is TGTGCCAGCAGCCAAGCGAGCTGGGCTAGCGGGAGGAGTAATGAGCAGTTCTTC.

The rearrangement joins TRBV9 to TRBJ2-2; D might be TRBD2 (5 bases). This CDR3 region has 17 residues. The germline V and J ends were trimmed by 3 bases and 7 bases, with 22 bases remaining between them. Germline V gene sequence: CDR1 SGDLS, CDR2 YYNGEE. The CDR3 nucleotides are TGTGCCAGCAGCGCAGCCCCCCGGACTCGGGTGATCGGGGAGCTGTTTTTT. It encodes CASSAAPRTRVIGELFF.

The chain recombines TRBV10-2 with TRBJ2-7, with 16 bases lining up with TRBD2. V lost 6 bases and J lost 0; bases outside the gene matches: 5. Germline assignment: CDR1 WSHSY and CDR2 SAAADI. This CDR3 is 17 amino acids long. CDR3 in DNA: TGCGCCAGCAGGGGACTAGCGGGAGGGGGGACCTCCTACGAGCAGTACTTC. It is translated as CASRGLAGGGTSYEQYF.

The rearrangement uses TRBV2 and TRBJ2-3; TRBD1 matches 7 bases. There are 17 residues in the CDR3. The V and J ends lost 1 base and 1 base, in that order; junction bases with no gene match: 8. CDR1 is SNHLY and CDR2 is FYNNEI in the germline V gene. CDR3 protein: CASSEDKDRVGTDTQYF. CDR3 in DNA: TGTGCCAGCAGTGAAGACAAAGACAGGGTCGGCACAGATACGCAGTATTTT.

The chain couples TRBV3-1 (or the pseudogene TRBV3-2) to TRBJ1-4, with D perhaps matching TRBD1 (6 bases). Trimming took 4 bases from V and 4 from J, leaving 16 bases between them. The CDR3 extends over 16 amino acids. Germline lookup yields CDR1 LGHDT and CDR2 YNNKEL (reference sequence). The CDR3 sequence: CASSRMGHQYNEKLFF. CDR3 bases: TGTGCCAGCAGCCGCATGGGACACCAATATAATGAAAAACTGTTTTTT.

V and J are TRBV27 and TRBJ1-5, with 8 bases aligning to TRBD1. The germline V gene encodes CDR1 MNHEY and CDR2 SMNVEV (reference sequence). The CDR3 is 14 residues long. J was trimmed by 4 bases and V by 2 bases; bases with no gene match: 1. DNA of the CDR3: TGTGCCAGCAGTTTACGACAGGGGAATCAGCCCCAGCATTTT. Translated, it gives CASSLRQGNQPQHF.

This sequence joins TRBV9 and TRBJ1-3; D perhaps matches TRBD1 (6 bases). V was cut by 3 bases and J by 4 bases, with 14 bases left in between. CDR3 length equals 15 residues. Germline lookup yields CDR1 SGDLS and CDR2 YYNGEE. CDR3 amino acids: CASSGGTPLGNTIYF. CDR3 coding DNA: TGTGCCAGCAGCGGGGGGACACCTCTCGGAAACACCATATATTTT.

J is TRBJ2-3 and V is TRBV4-1; D gene unclear. CDR3 length equals 15 residues. V dropped 0 bases and J dropped 0 bases, with 7 bases sitting between them. Germline loops: CDR1 MGHRA, CDR2 YSYEKL. CDR3 DNA sequence: TGCGCCAGCAGCCAAGAGAGATCTAGCACAGATACGCAGTATTTT. Its translation: CASSQERSSTDTQYF.

The chain couples TRBV28 to TRBJ1-2; D might be TRBD1 (5 bases). Trimming pared 3 bases from V and 8 bases from J, leaving 13 bases between. The CDR3 sequence is 13 residues long. CDR1 and CDR2 from the germline V gene are MDHEN and SYDVKM. The CDR3 DNA reads TGTGCCAGCAGTTTGGGGGGTCTGATGGGCTACACCTTC. It specifies CASSLGGLMGYTF.

The V gene is TRBV19, the J gene TRBJ1-3; 9 bases match TRBD1. Germline loops: CDR1 LNHDA, CDR2 SQIVND (reference sequence). After removal of 7 bases from V and 0 bases from J, the junction contained 13 bases not matched to a gene. The CDR3 extends over 18 amino acids. Written as DNA, the CDR3 is TGTGCCAGTACCCGAACCGGGGGGACAGGGAGCTCTGGAAACACCATATATTTT. It translates to CASTRTGGTGSSGNTIYF.